The 21 T cell receptor beta chains presented below share a single source sample, sequenced in a study of cytomegalovirus exposure and HLA in healthy donors. Use of 60 Vbeta and 13 Jbeta primers characterized the PCR. The protocol was immunoSEQ multiplex PCR, while the TCRdb copy is restricted to in-frame clones and leaves out a portion. The sample lists roughly 100,000 clones, roughly 80% occurring once. Sequencing was carried out using PBMCs. These receptors came from a man aged 50 to 59 in good health and CMV-seropositive.

J is TRBJ2-5 and V is TRBV6-6; maybe TRBD2 (6 bases). The CDR3 is made up of 14 amino acids. Germline-derived CDR1 and CDR2 are MNHNY and SVGAGI (reference sequence). The V gene lost 6 bases and the J gene lost 1 base, with 12 bases spanning the gap. The CDR3 sequence is CASSIGGPQETQYF. The CDR3 bases are TGTGCCAGCAGCATCGGAGGGCCCCAAGAGACCCAGTACTTC.

The V gene is TRBV19, the J gene TRBJ2-3, with a possible D match to TRBD1 (6 bases). The V end was cut by 4 bases, the J end by 4 bases, with 12 bases between. Germline CDR1 is LNHDA and CDR2 is SQIVND (reference sequence). The CDR3 sequence is 14 residues long. The CDR3 nucleotides read TGTGCCAGTAGTAGGAAAACAGGGTCAGATACGCAGTATTTT. This gives the protein CASSRKTGSDTQYF.

The rearrangement joins TRBV30 to TRBJ1-1; the D is unclear. Trimming removed 3 bases from V and 0 bases from J, with 8 bases in between. The CDR3 is 13 amino acids. Germline V CDR1 and CDR2: GTSNPN, SVGIG (reference sequence). The CDR3 loop is CAWRRAVNTEAFF. CDR3 in DNA: TGTGCCTGGAGGCGCGCTGTGAACACTGAAGCTTTCTTT.

V is TRBV28 and J is TRBJ2-2; perhaps TRBD1 as D (7 bases). Trimming shortened V by 4 bases and J by 1 base, and 10 bases separated the two germline ends. CDR3 length: 15 amino acids. The germline V gene encodes CDR1 MDHEN and CDR2 SYDVKM. The CDR3 DNA follows: TGTGCCAGCAGTTGGGGGGACAGGAACACCGGGGAGCTGTTTTTT. Protein: CASSWGDRNTGELFF.

The gene calls are TRBV10-3 and TRBJ2-3, with no clear D. Germline assignment: CDR1 ENHRY and CDR2 SYGVKD. V was cut by 10 bases and J by 5 bases, with 10 bases left in between. This CDR3 contains 11 residues. For the CDR3, the DNA is TGTGCCACCCAAGAGATAGATACGCAGTATTTT. This encodes CATQEIDTQYF.

This clone was detected only a few times. The genes are TRBV30 and TRBJ2-7; D unresolved. Trimming took off 1 base at V and 1 base at J, with 5 bases between the two ends. Germline CDR1 is GTSNPN and CDR2 is SVGIG (reference sequence). The CDR3 has 12 amino acids. CDR3 residues: CAWSEQSYEQYF. The CDR3 coding sequence is TGTGCCTGGAGTGAACAATCCTACGAGCAGTACTTC.

The rearrangement links TRBV19 to TRBJ2-6, with 14 positions matching TRBD2. CDR1 is LNHDA, CDR2 SQIVND, per germline (reference sequence). This CDR3 contains 18 residues. V lost 4 bases to trimming and J lost 0 bases; unmatched junction nucleotides: 2. This CDR3 reads CASSRGLAGGSGANVLTF. Written as DNA, the CDR3 is TGTGCCAGTAGTAGAGGACTAGCGGGAGGCTCTGGGGCCAACGTCCTGACTTTC.

V usage is TRBV5-1 and J usage is TRBJ2-1; D remains unclear. The CDR3 is made up of 14 amino acids. Trimming took off 5 bases at V and 0 bases at J, with 9 bases between the two ends. Germline CDR1 is SGHRS and CDR2 is YFSETQ. This CDR3 is CASSGQSSYNEQFF. CDR3 coding DNA: TGCGCCAGCAGTGGGCAGAGCTCCTACAATGAGCAGTTCTTC.

The V gene is TRBV5-1, the J gene TRBJ1-1; D remains unclear. The CDR3 loop spans 16 amino acids. Germline loops: CDR1 SGHRS, CDR2 YFSETQ. V was clipped by 5 bases and J by 1 base, with 18 bases between them. Here the CDR3 DNA reads TGCGCCAGCAGTAAAGAGCGAGGAATGGCGAACACTGAAGCTTTCTTT. Encoded protein: CASSKERGMANTEAFF.

This clone was counted only a few times. The rearrangement uses TRBV5-1 and TRBJ1-4; D is possibly TRBD1 (6 bases). Trimming took off 3 bases at V and 8 bases at J, with 14 bases between the two ends. Per germline, CDR1 SGHRS and CDR2 YFSETQ. The CDR3 is 14 residues long. The CDR3 sequence: CASSYGGAREKLFF. The CDR3 region has the DNA TGCGCCAGCAGCTACGGGGGGGCCAGAGAAAAACTGTTTTTT.

Of note for this clone: The junction departs from germline at one end; a sequencing error may be responsible. The V and J genes are TRBV28 and TRBJ2-7; 7 bases are a match to TRBD1. Germline V gene lookup returns CDR1 MDHEN and CDR2 SYDVKM. This CDR3 is built from 19 residues. The CDR3 region has the DNA TGTGCCAGCAGGTTATCCCATACCCGACCGACAGGGCGGCACTTCGAGCAGTACTTC. Its protein product is CASRLSHTRPTGRHFEQYF.

The rearrangement links TRBV5-4 to TRBJ2-3, with 10 positions matching TRBD2. J lost 5 bases, V lost 4 bases, and 10 bases had no gene match. In germline, CDR1 is SGHNT, CDR2 YYREEE (reference sequence). This CDR3 has 16 amino acids. DNA of the CDR3: TGTGCCAGCAGCCCAACTACTAGCGGGATAAGAGATACGCAGTATTTT. It is translated as CASSPTTSGIRDTQYF.

The chain couples TRBV6-4 to TRBJ2-2; the D gene is possibly TRBD1 (6 bases). The germline V and J ends were trimmed by 8 bases and 3 bases, with 10 bases remaining between them. Germline V gene data show CDR1 as MRHNA and CDR2 as SNTAGT. The CDR3 loop spans 13 amino acids. The CDR3 is CASGTTHTGELFF. CDR3 coding DNA: TGTGCCAGCGGGACAACCCACACCGGGGAGCTGTTTTTT.

The V gene is TRBV4-2, the J gene TRBJ2-5; D is undetermined. The CDR3 sequence is 14 residues long. CDR1 is LGHNA, CDR2 YNFKEQ, per germline. Between the trimmed V and J ends, which lost 1 base and 2 bases, there was a span of 8 bases. For the CDR3, the DNA is TGTGCCAGCAGCCAAGCGGTGCAACAAGAGACCCAGTACTTC. Translating it yields CASSQAVQQETQYF.

V usage is TRBV6-6 and J usage is TRBJ2-7, with 11 positions matching TRBD1. Trimming at V came to 8 bases and at J to 5 bases, leaving 14 bases not matched to a gene. The germline gives CDR1 MNHNY, CDR2 SVGAGI (reference sequence). There are 16 residues in the CDR3. The CDR3 loop is CASEDRGRRGQNEQYF. In DNA form, the CDR3 reads TGTGCCAGCGAGGACAGGGGGCGAAGGGGCCAAAACGAGCAGTACTTC.

This sequence joins TRBV2 and TRBJ2-3; tentatively, D is TRBD2 (6 bases). The CDR3 has 16 amino acids. CDR1 SNHLY and CDR2 FYNNEI come from the germline V gene. Trimming took 6 bases from V and 7 from J, leaving 23 bases between them. CDR3 in amino acids: CASRPGLAAGMHTQYF. The CDR3 DNA reads TGTGCCAGCAGGCCAGGATTAGCGGCCGGGATGCATACGCAGTATTTT.

The rearrangement uses TRBV11-1 and TRBJ1-2, with 7 nucleotides matching TRBD1. The CDR3 length is 13 residues. Germline CDR1 is SGHAT and CDR2 is FQDESV (reference sequence). The V segment lost 5 bases and the J segment 6 bases; nucleotides outside the gene matches: 6. CDR3 DNA sequence: TGTGCCAGCAGCCGGCGGAGGGGGCATGGCTACACCTTC. Amino acid sequence: CASSRRRGHGYTF.

As to this clone: The junction shows a germline mismatch at one end, possibly a read error. The same CDR3 also results from other DNA sequences found in this sample. The chain is built from TRBV28 and TRBJ2-7; D unclear. The CDR3 is 14 amino acids. Germline lookup yields CDR1 MDHEN and CDR2 SYDVKM. The CDR3 region has the DNA TGCGCCAGCAGTCCCCGACTCGATACCTACGAGCAGTACTTC. Amino acids: CASSPRLDTYEQYF.

The chain uses TRBV2 and TRBJ2-7, with TRBD1 matching 7 bases. The CDR3 has 15 residues. Germline assignment: CDR1 SNHLY and CDR2 FYNNEI. The junction had 14 bases not matched to a gene; V was cut back by 6 bases and J by 6 bases. The CDR3 DNA reads as TGTGCCAGCAGGGGATTCTGGGACAGCGGAGGCGAGCAGTACTTC. Amino acids: CASRGFWDSGGEQYF.

The CDR3, as DNA: TGTGCCACGAAGGGGACTAGCGGGAGGGCCTACAATGAGCAGTTCTTC. Translated, it gives CATKGTSGRAYNEQFF. The V call is TRBV10-3, the J call TRBJ2-1; 16 nucleotides line up with TRBD2. The junction had 5 bases not matched to a gene; V was cut back by 10 bases and J by 2 bases. CDR3 length: 16 residues. CDR1 is ENHRY, CDR2 SYGVKD, per germline.

The chain couples TRBV5-1 to TRBJ2-5; TRBD2 agrees at 13 bases. There are 16 residues in the CDR3. Germline V gene lookup returns CDR1 SGHRS and CDR2 YFSETQ. The junction had 6 bases not matched to a gene; V was cut back by 1 base and J by 6 bases. CDR3 amino acids: CASSLQLAGGPQTQYF. CDR3 DNA sequence: TGCGCCAGCAGCTTGCAACTAGCGGGAGGGCCCCAGACCCAGTACTTC.